This T cell receptor (beta chain) emerged from a study of human T cells and chemical hapten exposure. Trimming removed 5 bases from V and 6 bases from J; junction bases left unmatched: 7. The germline CDR1 and CDR2 sequences are MDHEN and SYDVKM. This CDR3 spans 16 amino acids. Concerning this clonotype itself: Its specificity is unknown.

Time point specified: patch test 3, about 24 weeks after DPC sensitization. Treatment described: therapeutic diphenylcyclopropenone sensitization with weekly scalp DPC. Attachment of unique molecular identifiers to individual cDNA molecules was performed in the library. TCRdb processed the RACE reads anew with MiXCR; each CDR3 protein has one entry. Here the sample spans about 190,000 distinct CDR3 sequences, approximately 24% being singletons. Points from the study as a whole: There was no change with DPC sensitization in TCRs above 1 in 1000 frequency.

The chain joins TRBV28 to TRBJ2-7; 16 positions match TRBD2. The clonotype comes from a woman between 40 and 55 years old with alopecia areata. Some clones in this sample may be carry-over from other donors' samples. The sample was whole blood, taken in connection with sensitization to the hapten diphenylcyclopropenone (DPC). The CDR3 DNA sequence: TGTGCCAGCAGTCCGGGACTAGCGGGAGGGTCCAGCGAGCAGTACTTC. This gives the protein CASSPGLAGGSSEQYF.